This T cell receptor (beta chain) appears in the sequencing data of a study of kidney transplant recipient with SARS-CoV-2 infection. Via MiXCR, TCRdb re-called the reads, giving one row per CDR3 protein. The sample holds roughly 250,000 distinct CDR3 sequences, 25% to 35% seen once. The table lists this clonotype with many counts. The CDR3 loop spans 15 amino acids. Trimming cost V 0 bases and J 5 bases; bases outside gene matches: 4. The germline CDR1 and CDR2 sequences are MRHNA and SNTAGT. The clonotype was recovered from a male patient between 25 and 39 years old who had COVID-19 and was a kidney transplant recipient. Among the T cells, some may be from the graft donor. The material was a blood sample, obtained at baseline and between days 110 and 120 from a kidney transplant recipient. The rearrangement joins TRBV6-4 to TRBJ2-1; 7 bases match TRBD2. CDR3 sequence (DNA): TGTGCCAGCAGTGACTCGGGGGAGGGCCACAATGAGCAGTTCTTC. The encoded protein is CASSDSGEGHNEQFF.